The 6 T cell receptor beta chains below come from one sample, sequenced in a study of blood T cell repertoires in COVID-19. Sequencing used immunoSEQ multiplex PCR; TCRdb keeps in-frame clones, though not all of them. The repertoire holds approximately 360,000 clones, with roughly 90% as singletons. The specimen sequenced was peripheral blood. These receptors all stem from a man in his late teens or twenties with active or convalescent COVID-19.

The V gene is TRBV5-4, the J gene TRBJ2-3; 11 nucleotides match TRBD2. The CDR3 runs 16 residues. V was pared by 0 bases and J by 6 bases, with 6 bases of the junction left unmatched. The germline CDR1 and CDR2 sequences are SGHNT and YYREEE (reference sequence). Written as DNA, the CDR3 is TGTGCCAGCAGCTTGGGTAGCGGGAGGGCCGAGGATACGCAGTATTTT. Translating gives CASSLGSGRAEDTQYF. The full variable domain, completed using reference TRBV5-4 and TRBJ2-3, is ETGVTQSPTHLIKTRGQQVTLRCSSQSGHNTVSWYQQALGQGPQFIFQYYREEENGRGNFPPRFSGLQFPNYSSELNVNALELDDSALYLCASSLGSGRAEDTQYFGPGTRLTVL.

A few counts support this clone. The genes are TRBV14 and TRBJ2-5, with 10 positions matching TRBD2. This CDR3 has 15 residues. Per germline, CDR1 SGHDN and CDR2 FVKESK. Trimming at V came to 5 bases and at J to 2 bases, leaving 5 bases not matched to a gene. The CDR3 coding sequence is TGTGCCAGCAGCGGACTAGCGGCGTATCAAGAGACCCAGTACTTC. This codes for CASSGLAAYQETQYF. The entire variable domain, with the rest obtained from reference TRBV14 and TRBJ2-5, is as follows: EAGVTQFPSHSVIEKGQTVTLRCDPISGHDNLYWYRRVMGKEIKFLLHFVKESKQDESGMPNNRFLAERTGGTYSTLKVQPAELEDSGVYFCASSGLAAYQETQYFGPGTRLLVL.

The rearrangement joins TRBV25-1 to TRBJ1-2, with TRBD1 matching over 7 bases. After removal of 10 bases from V and 8 bases from J, the junction contained 10 bases not matched to a gene. Germline V CDR1 and CDR2: MGHDK, SYGVNS. The CDR3 has 12 amino acids. In DNA, the CDR3 is TGTGCCACCATGGGGGGACAGAGAGGCTACACCTTC. Translated: CATMGGQRGYTF.

Remarks on this clone: One junction end does not reproduce the germline sequence, and a read error may be involved. The rearrangement uses TRBV5-6 and TRBJ1-2; 8 positions match TRBD1. This CDR3 has 11 amino acids. Germline V gives CDR1 SGHDT, CDR2 YYEEEE. As DNA, the CDR3 is TGTGCCAGCAGCCAAGGACAGGGAGGCGAATTC. Its protein is CASSQGQGGEF.

The rearrangement joins TRBV28 to TRBJ1-5; D is uncertain. Germline V gene lookup returns CDR1 MDHEN and CDR2 SYDVKM. V was trimmed by 7 bases and J by 4 bases, leaving 11 bases between them. The CDR3 runs 13 residues. The CDR3 sequence is CASTLDNNQPQHF. CDR3 bases: TGTGCCAGCACCCTCGACAATAATCAGCCCCAGCATTTT.

The chain couples TRBV24-1 to TRBJ2-7; 7 bases line up with TRBD2. Germline values: CDR1 KGHDR, CDR2 SFDVKD. V shed 3 bases and J 2 bases; nucleotides not matched to a gene: 6. The CDR3 sequence is 15 residues long. The CDR3 DNA reads as TGTGCCACCAGTGATCCCCGGGAGGTCCCCTACGAGCAGTACTTC. The encoded protein is CATSDPREVPYEQYF.